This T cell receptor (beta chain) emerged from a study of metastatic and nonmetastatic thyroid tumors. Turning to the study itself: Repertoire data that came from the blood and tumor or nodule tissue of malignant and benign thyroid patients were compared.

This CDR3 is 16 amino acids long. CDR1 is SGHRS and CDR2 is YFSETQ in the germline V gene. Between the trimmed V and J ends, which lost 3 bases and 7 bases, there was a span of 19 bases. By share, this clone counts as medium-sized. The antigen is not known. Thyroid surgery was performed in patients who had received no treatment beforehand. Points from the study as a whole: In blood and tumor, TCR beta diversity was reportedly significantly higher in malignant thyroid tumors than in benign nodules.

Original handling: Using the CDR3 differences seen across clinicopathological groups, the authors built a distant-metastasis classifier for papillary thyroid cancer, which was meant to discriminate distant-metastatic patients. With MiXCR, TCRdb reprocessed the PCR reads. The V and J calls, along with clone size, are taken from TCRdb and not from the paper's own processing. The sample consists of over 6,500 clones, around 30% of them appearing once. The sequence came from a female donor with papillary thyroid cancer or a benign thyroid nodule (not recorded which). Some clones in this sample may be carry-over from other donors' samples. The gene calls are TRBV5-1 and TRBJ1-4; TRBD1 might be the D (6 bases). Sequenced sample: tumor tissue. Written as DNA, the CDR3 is TGCGCCAGCAGCTCCGGAAAAACAGGGTTGGCTGAAAAACTGTTTTTT. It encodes CASSSGKTGLAEKLFF.